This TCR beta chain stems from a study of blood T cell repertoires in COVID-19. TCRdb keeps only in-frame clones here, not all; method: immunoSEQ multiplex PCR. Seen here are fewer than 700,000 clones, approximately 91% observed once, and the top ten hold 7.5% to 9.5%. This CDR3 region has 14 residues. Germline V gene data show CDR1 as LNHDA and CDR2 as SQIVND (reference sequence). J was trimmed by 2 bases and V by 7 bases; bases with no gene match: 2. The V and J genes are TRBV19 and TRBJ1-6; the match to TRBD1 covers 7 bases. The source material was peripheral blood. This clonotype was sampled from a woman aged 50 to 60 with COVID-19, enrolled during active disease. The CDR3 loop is CASKGAAYNSPLHF. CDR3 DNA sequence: TGTGCCAGTAAGGGGGCTGCCTATAATTCACCCCTCCACTTT.